The TCR beta chain described here comes from a study of STAT5B mutations in CD4+ large granular lymphocyte leukemia. Whole-study results and caveats: TRBV06-family usage was enriched in top patient clones (8/27) versus controls (2/35). About a quarter of private leukemic clonotypes occurred rarely in other patients' non-leukemic repertoires.

The assay was run at survey level. Method: immunoSEQ multiplex PCR; TCRdb's copy keeps in-frame clones and lacks some. The repertoire holds around 33,000 clones, with 80% to 90% as singletons. Points on this clone: The antigen remains unidentified.

The CDR3 has 15 residues. V lost 4 bases to trimming and J lost 7 bases; unmatched junction nucleotides: 6. Germline-derived CDR1 and CDR2 are SGHTA and FQGTGA. The chain carries TRBV7-3 and TRBJ2-1; TRBD2 matches 11 bases. This clonotype originated in a human donor in good health. Sequences were obtained from CD4+ T cells from blood buffy coats. The CDR3 DNA sequence: TGTGCCAGCAGCTCCTCCCGGACTAGCGGGAATGAGCAGTTCTTC. This codes for CASSSSRTSGNEQFF.